This T cell receptor (beta chain) came from a study of blood T cell repertoires in COVID-19. About the research overall: Researchers got acute and convalescent COVID-19 samples from the United States, Italy and Spain. From T cells, B-cell-depleted T cells, or PBMCs came the material, which was cDNA or gDNA.

The germline gives CDR1 SNHLY, CDR2 FYNNEI. The CDR3 loop spans 13 amino acids. V lost 0 bases to trimming and J lost 9 bases, with 10 bases between them. Original processing notes: How many nucleated cells were present was estimated from reference gene primer amplification. Some clones are missing from TCRdb's copy, which holds only in-frame ones; the method was immunoSEQ multiplex PCR. D and trimming were read from the DNA, whereas the V and J calls and clone size are those reported in that table. The sample lists roughly 150,000 clones, over 80% occurring once. The TCR sequence derives from a woman at least 80 years old with acute or convalescent COVID-19. This sequence joins TRBV2 and TRBJ2-3; the D gene is possibly TRBD1 (6 bases). The sequenced sample was peripheral blood. The CDR3 nucleotides read TGTGCCAGCAGTGAAGCACAGGGACGCACGCAGTATTTT. It encodes CASSEAQGRTQYF.